Listed below are T cell receptor beta chains from one sample, sequenced in a study of cytomegalovirus exposure and HLA in healthy donors. Libraries were prepared by immunoSEQ multiplex PCR; TCRdb keeps only in-frame clonotypes and omits some of them. This table holds around 150,000 clones, 68% found once. The material sequenced was PBMCs. Receptor source: a woman aged 40 to 50 in good health and CMV-seropositive. Each CDR3 is given without its conserved first and last residue. The order of the fields is V gene, CDR3 protein.

>TRBV28
ASSRTGTGNTIY
>TRBV4-2
ASSRALAGGRSEQF
>TRBV28
ASSSPGAMYQETQY
>TRBV7-8
ASSTGQGTFYGYT
>TRBV5-6
ASSPSTGGGYILH
>TRBV7-3
ASSLSGVNTGELF
>TRBV28
ASSAGNQPQH
>TRBV9
ASSVAPSPAGGVDTQY
>TRBV19
ASSIVTGTANEQF
>TRBV7-3
ASSLDSSYEQY
>TRBV5-6
ASSLGAGYGYT
>TRBV2
ASSEGQGAEGYT
>TRBV7-2
ASSLESGAGNTIY
>TRBV2
ATQGPETQY
>TRBV20-1
SASKNTEAF
>TRBV27
ASSRTRDRAEKLF
>TRBV7-2
ASRSGQANQDT
>TRBV11-2
ASSLVANYGYT
>TRBV4-3
ASSQHRQGLTEAF
>TRBV4-3
ASSQTSEYEQY
>TRBV6-1
ASSEARFTDTQY
>TRBV11-2
ASSLVATSGYEQY
>TRBV2
ASNTGVEGETQY
>TRBV21-1
ASSTGPNEKLF
>TRBV25-1
ASTAGWDTEAF
>TRBV4-3
ASSQGQENYGYT
>TRBV4-3
ASSQSQGLADEQF
>TRBV6-5
ASSYRGRLSEAF
>TRBV2
ASGILRGRYEQY
>TRBV10-3
AIRGSQNTEAF
>TRBV19
ASRPDRGAETQY
>TRBV5-4
ASSLGAGGPDEQY
>TRBV7-2
ASSLSGVGRGGNEQY
>TRBV5-1
ASSLQGGIGYT
>TRBV6-5
ASRPGGTNTGELF
>TRBV7-9
ASSPPASYEQY
>TRBV6-5
ASSYSHRADTEAF
>TRBV5-5
ASSPYRAGVGNEQF
>TRBV11-2
ASSFSGGHNEQF
>TRBV19
ASSLRTASVFSAANVLT
>TRBV27
ASSPLATGGLSYEQY
>TRBV7-6
ASSLGQGAHYEQY
>TRBV10-3
AISGRLASSYNEQF
>TRBV4-2
ASSQMTGTYNEQF
>TRBV28
ASITPGHELYNEQF
>TRBV5-1
ASSLGTGGGEQY
>TRBV7-2
ASSADKNTGELF
>TRBV28
ASSLTDRGGEAF
>TRBV27
ASSLSGPRHTDTQY
>TRBV4-3
ASSQDFTYEQY
>TRBV5-1
ASSSAGETQY
>TRBV5-1
ASSFFPGTEGSEQY
>TRBV7-2
ASSLGLGAGDYNEQF
>TRBV7-2
ASSYGGTSYEQY
>TRBV28
ASSLPGTMNEQY